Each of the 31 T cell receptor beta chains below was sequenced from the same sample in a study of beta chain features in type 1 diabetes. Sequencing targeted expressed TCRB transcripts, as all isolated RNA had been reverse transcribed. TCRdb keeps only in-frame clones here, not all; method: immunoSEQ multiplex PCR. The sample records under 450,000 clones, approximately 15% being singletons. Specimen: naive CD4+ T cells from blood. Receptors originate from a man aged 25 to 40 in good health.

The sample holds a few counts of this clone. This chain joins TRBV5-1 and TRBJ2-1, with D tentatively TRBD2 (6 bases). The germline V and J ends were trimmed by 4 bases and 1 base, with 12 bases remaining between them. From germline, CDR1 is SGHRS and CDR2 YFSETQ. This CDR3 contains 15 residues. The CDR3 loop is CASSNSGTSYNEQFF. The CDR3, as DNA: TGCGCCAGCAGCAACTCCGGGACTTCCTACAATGAGCAGTTCTTC.

This CDR3 is CATSLGGGARTEAFF. The CDR3 bases are TGTGCCACCAGCCTCGGAGGCGGGGCGAGGACTGAAGCTTTCTTT. The chain recombines TRBV15 with TRBJ1-1; possibly TRBD1 for D (5 bases). Trimming stripped 5 bases from V and 5 bases from J, with 18 bases between. The CDR3 is made up of 15 amino acids. Germline values: CDR1 LNHNV, CDR2 YYDKDF (reference sequence).

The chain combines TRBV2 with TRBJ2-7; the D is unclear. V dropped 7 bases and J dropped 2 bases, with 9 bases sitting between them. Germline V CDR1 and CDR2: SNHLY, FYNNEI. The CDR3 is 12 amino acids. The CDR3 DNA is TGTGCCAGCACCATATTGACCTACGAGCAGTACTTC. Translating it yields CASTILTYEQYF.

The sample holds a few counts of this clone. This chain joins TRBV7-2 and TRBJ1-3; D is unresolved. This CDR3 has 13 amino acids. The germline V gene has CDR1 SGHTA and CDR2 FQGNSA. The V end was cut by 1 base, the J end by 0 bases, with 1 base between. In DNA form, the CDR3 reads TGTGCCAGCAGCTTAGGCTCTGGAAACACCATATATTTT. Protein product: CASSLGSGNTIYF. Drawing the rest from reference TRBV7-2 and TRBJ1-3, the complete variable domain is GAGVSQSPSNKVTEKGKDVELRCDPISGHTALYWYRQSLGQGLEFLIYFQGNSAPDKSGLPSDRFSAERTGGSVSTLTIQRTQQEDSAVYLCASSLGSGNTIYFGEGSWLTVV.

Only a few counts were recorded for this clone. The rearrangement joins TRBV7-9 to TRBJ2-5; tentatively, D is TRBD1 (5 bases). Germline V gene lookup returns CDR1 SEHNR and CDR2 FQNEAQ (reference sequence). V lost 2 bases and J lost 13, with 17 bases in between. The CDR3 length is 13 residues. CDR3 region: CASSLQGTQDPYF. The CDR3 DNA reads TGTGCCAGCAGCTTACAGGGCACACAGGACCCGTACTTC.

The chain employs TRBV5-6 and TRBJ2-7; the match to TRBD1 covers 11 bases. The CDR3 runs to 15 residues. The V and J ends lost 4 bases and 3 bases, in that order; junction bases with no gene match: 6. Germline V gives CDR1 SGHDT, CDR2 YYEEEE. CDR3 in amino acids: CASSHRDRGYYEQYF. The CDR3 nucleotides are TGTGCCAGCAGCCACCGGGACAGGGGGTACTACGAGCAGTACTTC.

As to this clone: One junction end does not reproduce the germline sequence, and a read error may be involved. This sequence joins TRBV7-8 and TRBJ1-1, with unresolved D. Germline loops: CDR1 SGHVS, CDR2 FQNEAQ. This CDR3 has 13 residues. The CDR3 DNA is TGTGCCAGCAGCACCCCCTTGAATACTGAAGCTTTCTTT. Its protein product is CASSTPLNTEAFF.

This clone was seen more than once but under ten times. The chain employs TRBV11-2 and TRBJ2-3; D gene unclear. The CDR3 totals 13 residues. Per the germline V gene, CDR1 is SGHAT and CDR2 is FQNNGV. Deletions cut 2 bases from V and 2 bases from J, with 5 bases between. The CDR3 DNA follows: TGTGCCAGCAGCTTATCTGACACAGATACGCAGTATTTT. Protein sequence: CASSLSDTDTQYF.

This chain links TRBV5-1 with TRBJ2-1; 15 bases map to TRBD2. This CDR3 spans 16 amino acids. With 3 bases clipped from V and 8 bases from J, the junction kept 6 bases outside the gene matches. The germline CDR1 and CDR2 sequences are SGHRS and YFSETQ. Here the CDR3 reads CASSSGTSGRRYEQFF. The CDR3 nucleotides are TGCGCCAGCAGCTCCGGGACTAGCGGGAGGAGGTATGAGCAGTTCTTC.

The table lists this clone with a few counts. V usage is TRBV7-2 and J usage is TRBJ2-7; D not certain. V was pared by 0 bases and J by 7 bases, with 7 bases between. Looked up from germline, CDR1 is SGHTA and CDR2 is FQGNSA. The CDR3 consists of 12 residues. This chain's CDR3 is CASSLARGEQYF. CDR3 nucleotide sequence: TGTGCCAGCAGCTTAGCCCGTGGGGAGCAGTACTTC. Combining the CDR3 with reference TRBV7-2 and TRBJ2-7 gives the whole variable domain GAGVSQSPSNKVTEKGKDVELRCDPISGHTALYWYRQSLGQGLEFLIYFQGNSAPDKSGLPSDRFSAERTGGSVSTLTIQRTQQEDSAVYLCASSLARGEQYFGPGTRLTVT.

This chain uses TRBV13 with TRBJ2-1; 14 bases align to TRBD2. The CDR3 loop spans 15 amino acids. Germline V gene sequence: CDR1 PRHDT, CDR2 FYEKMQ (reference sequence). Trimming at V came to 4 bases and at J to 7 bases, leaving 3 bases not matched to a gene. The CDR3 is CASSSWTSGGNEQFF. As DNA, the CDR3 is TGTGCCAGCAGCTCCTGGACTAGCGGGGGGAATGAGCAGTTCTTC. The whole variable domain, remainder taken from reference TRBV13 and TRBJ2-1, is AAGVIQSPRHLIKEKRETATLKCYPIPRHDTVYWYQQGPGQDPQFLISFYEKMQSDKGSIPDRFSAQQFSDYHSELNMSSLELGDSALYFCASSSWTSGGNEQFFGPGTRLTVL.

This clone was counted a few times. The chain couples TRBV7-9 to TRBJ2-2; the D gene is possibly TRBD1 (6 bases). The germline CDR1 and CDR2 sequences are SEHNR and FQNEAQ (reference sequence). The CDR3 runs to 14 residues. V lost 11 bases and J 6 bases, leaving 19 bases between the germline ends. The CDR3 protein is CADQRAGEAGELFF. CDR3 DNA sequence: TGTGCCGACCAGAGGGCAGGGGAAGCCGGGGAGCTGTTTTTT.

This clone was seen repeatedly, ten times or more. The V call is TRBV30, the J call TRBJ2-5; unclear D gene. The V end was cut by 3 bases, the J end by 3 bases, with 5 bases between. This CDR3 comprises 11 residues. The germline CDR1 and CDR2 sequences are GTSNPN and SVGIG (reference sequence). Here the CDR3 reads CAWRAKETQYF. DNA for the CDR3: TGTGCCTGGAGGGCGAAAGAGACCCAGTACTTC.

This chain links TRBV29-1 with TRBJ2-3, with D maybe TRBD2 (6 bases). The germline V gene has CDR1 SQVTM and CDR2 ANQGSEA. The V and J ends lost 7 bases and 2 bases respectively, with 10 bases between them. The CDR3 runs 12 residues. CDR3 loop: CSGRVATDTQYF. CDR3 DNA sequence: TGCAGCGGGAGGGTGGCCACAGATACGCAGTATTTT.

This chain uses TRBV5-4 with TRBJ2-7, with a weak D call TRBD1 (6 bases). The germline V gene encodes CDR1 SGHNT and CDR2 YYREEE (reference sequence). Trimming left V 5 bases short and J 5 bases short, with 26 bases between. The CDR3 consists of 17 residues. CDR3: CASRHSPLGTGRHEQYF. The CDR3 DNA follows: TGTGCCAGCAGGCACTCCCCGTTGGGTACAGGGCGCCACGAGCAGTACTTC.

In DNA, the CDR3 is TGTGCCTGGAGTGCCCGACGGACAGGCGAAGGCTACACCTTC. It yields the protein CAWSARRTGEGYTF. The V and J genes are TRBV30 and TRBJ1-2, with TRBD1 matching over 7 bases. The CDR3 contains 14 residues. J gave up 8 bases and V 1 base, and 10 bases lay outside the gene matches. The germline gives CDR1 GTSNPN, CDR2 SVGIG (reference sequence). Filled out from reference TRBV30 and TRBJ1-2, the complete variable domain reads SQTIHQWPATLVQPVGSPLSLECTVEGTSNPNLYWYRQAAGRGLQLLFYSVGIGQISSEVPQNLSASRPQDRQFILSSKKLLLSDSGFYLCAWSARRTGEGYTFGSGTRLTVV.

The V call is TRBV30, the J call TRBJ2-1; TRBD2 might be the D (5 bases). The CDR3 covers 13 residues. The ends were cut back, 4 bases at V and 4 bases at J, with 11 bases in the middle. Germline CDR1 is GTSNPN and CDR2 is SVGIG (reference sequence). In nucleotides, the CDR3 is TGTGCCTGGATGGGGAGTCGGTACAATGAGCAGTTCTTC. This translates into CAWMGSRYNEQFF.

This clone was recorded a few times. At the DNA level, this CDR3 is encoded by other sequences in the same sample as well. CDR3 DNA: TGTGCCAGCAGCTTAGTACTAGCGGACAATGAGCAGTTCTTC. It codes for CASSLVLADNEQFF. The chain couples TRBV7-9 to TRBJ2-1, with 8 nucleotides matching TRBD2. The CDR3 totals 14 residues. Germline V gives CDR1 SEHNR, CDR2 FQNEAQ (reference sequence). J was trimmed by 5 bases and V by 1 base; bases with no gene match: 1. Combining the CDR3 with reference TRBV7-9 and TRBJ2-1 gives the whole variable domain DTGVSQNPRHKITKRGQNVTFRCDPISEHNRLYWYRQTLGQGPEFLTYFQNEAQLEKSRLLSDRFSAERPKGSFSTLEIQRTEQGDSAMYLCASSLVLADNEQFFGPGTRLTVL.

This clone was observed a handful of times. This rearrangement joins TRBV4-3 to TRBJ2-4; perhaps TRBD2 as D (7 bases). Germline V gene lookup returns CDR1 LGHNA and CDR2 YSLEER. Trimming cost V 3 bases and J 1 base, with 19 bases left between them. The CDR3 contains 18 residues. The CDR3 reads CASSHEGRGAAAKNIQYF. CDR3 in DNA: TGCGCCAGCAGCCACGAAGGCCGGGGGGCAGCCGCCAAAAACATTCAGTACTTC.

This chain's CDR3 is CASSRTGIRGYTF. CDR3 DNA: TGTGCCAGTAGTAGAACAGGGATACGAGGCTACACCTTC. V is TRBV19 and J is TRBJ1-2, with D maybe TRBD1 (6 bases). The ends were cut back, 4 bases at V and 8 bases at J, with 14 bases in the middle. CDR3 size: 13 residues. Germline V CDR1 and CDR2: LNHDA, SQIVND (reference sequence). Together with reference TRBV19 and TRBJ1-2, the CDR3 gives the full variable domain: DGGITQSPKYLFRKEGQNVTLSCEQNLNHDAMYWYRQDPGQGLRLIYYSQIVNDFQKGDIAEGYSVSREKKESFPLTVTSAQKNPTAFYLCASSRTGIRGYTFGSGTRLTVV.

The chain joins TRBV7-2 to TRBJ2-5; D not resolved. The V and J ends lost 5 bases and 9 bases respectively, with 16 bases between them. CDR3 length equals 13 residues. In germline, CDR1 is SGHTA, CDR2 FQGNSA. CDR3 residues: CASSQPFSNAQYF. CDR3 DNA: TGTGCCAGCAGCCAGCCTTTTTCGAACGCCCAGTACTTC.

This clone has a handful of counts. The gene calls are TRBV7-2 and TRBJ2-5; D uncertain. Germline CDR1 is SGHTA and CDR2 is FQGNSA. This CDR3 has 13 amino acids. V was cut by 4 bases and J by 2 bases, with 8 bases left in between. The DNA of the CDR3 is TGTGCCAGCAGCTATCAAATACAAGAGACCCAGTACTTC. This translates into CASSYQIQETQYF. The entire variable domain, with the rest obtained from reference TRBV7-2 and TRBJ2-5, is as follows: GAGVSQSPSNKVTEKGKDVELRCDPISGHTALYWYRQSLGQGLEFLIYFQGNSAPDKSGLPSDRFSAERTGGSVSTLTIQRTQQEDSAVYLCASSYQIQETQYFGPGTRLLVL.

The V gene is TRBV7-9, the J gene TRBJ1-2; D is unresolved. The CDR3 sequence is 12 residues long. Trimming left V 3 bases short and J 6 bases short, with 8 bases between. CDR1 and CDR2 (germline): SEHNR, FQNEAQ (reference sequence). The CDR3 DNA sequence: TGTGCCAGCAGCTTTGGTGTGGATGGCTACACCTTC. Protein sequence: CASSFGVDGYTF.

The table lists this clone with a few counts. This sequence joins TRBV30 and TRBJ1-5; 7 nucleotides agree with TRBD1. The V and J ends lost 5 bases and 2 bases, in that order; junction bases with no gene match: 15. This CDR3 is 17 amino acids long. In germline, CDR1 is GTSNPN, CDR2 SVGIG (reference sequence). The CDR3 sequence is CAWLWRGRVWGNQPQHF. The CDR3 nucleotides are TGTGCCTGGTTGTGGAGGGGGCGCGTTTGGGGCAATCAGCCCCAGCATTTT.

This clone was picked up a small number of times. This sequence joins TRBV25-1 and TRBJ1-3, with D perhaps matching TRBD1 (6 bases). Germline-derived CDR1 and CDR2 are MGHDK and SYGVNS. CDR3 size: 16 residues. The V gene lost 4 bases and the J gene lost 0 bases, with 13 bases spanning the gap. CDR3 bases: TGTGCCAGCAGTGGGCTCAGGGGACTCTCTGGAAACACCATATATTTT. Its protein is CASSGLRGLSGNTIYF.

CDR3 DNA sequence: TGTGCCAGCAGCACGACGGGGCCAGGGGCAGATACGCAGTATTTT. Translation: CASSTTGPGADTQYF. J is TRBJ2-3 and V is TRBV5-6; possible D gene TRBD1, 6 bases. The CDR3 consists of 15 residues. Germline values: CDR1 SGHDT, CDR2 YYEEEE. Trimming took off 4 bases at V and 4 bases at J, with 16 bases between the two ends.

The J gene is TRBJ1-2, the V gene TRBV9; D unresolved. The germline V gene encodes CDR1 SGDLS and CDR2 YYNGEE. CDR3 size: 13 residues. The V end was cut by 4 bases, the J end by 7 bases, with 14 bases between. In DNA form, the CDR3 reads TGTGCCAGCAGCACTCTCGGGGAAAGTGGCTACACCTTC. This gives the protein CASSTLGESGYTF.

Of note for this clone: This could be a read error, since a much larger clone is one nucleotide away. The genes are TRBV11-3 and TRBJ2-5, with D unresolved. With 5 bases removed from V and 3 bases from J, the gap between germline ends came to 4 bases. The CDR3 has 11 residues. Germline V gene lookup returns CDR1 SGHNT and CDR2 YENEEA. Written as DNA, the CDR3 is TGTGCCAGCAGCGTCAAAGAGACCCAGTACTTC. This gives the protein CASSVKETQYF.

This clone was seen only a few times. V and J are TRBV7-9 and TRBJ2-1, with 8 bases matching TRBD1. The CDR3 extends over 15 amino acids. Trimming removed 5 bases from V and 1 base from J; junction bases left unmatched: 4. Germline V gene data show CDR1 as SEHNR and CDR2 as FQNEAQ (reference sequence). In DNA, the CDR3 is TGTGCCAGCAGCCGTCGACAGGGGTCCTACAATGAGCAGTTCTTC. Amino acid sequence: CASSRRQGSYNEQFF.

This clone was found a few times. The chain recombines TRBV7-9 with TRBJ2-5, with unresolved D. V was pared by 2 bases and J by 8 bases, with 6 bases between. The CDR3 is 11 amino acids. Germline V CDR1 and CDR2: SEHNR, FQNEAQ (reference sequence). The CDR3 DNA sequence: TGTGCCAGCAGCTTATCCGGTACCCAGTACTTC. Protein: CASSLSGTQYF.

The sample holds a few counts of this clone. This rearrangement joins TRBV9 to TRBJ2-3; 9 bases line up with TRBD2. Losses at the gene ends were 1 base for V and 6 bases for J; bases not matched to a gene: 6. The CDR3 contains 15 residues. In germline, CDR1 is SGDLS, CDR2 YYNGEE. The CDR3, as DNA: TGTGCCAGCAGCGTAAGTCCTAGCGGGGTGGATACGCAGTATTTT. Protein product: CASSVSPSGVDTQYF. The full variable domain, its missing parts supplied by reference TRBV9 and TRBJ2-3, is DSGVTQTPKHLITATGQRVTLRCSPRSGDLSVYWYQQSLDQGLQFLIQYYNGEERAKGNILERFSAQQFPDLHSELNLSSLELGDSALYFCASSVSPSGVDTQYFGPGTRLTVL.